This TCR beta chain was captured in a study of T cells in Graves' hyperthyroidism and ophthalmopathy. This clonotype came up many times. The antigen remains unidentified. It was RNA transcripts that yielded the amplified TCR beta CDR3 regions. First-round RT-PCR targeting the TCR CDR3 was performed with the HTBI primer set. MiXCR was run by TCRdb on the multiplex PCR reads, yielding one entry per CDR3 protein. This sample has fewer than 500,000 distinct CDR3 sequences, with roughly 15% found just once. Whole-study results and caveats: Blood samples included most of the expanded thyroid clonotypes exceeding 0.001.

CDR3 size: 15 residues. V lost 4 bases and J lost 5; bases outside the gene matches: 6. Germline CDR1 reads MDHEN; CDR2 reads SYDVKM. The chain joins TRBV28 to TRBJ2-5; 11 bases align to TRBD2. The receptor was isolated from a woman aged 25 to 39 with Graves' ophthalmopathy. Sequencing was performed on blood. CDR3 sequence reads: CASSSGLAARETQYF. The CDR3 coding sequence is TGTGCCAGCAGTTCGGGACTAGCGGCCCGTGAGACCCAGTACTTC.